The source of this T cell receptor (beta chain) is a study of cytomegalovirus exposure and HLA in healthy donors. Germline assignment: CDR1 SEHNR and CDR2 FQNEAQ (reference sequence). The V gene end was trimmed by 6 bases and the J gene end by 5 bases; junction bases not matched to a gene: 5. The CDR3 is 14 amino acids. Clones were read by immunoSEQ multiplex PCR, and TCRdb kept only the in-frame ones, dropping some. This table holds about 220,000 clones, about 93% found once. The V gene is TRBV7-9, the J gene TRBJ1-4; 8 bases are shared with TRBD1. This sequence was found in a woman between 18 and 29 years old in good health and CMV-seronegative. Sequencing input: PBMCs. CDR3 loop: CASRSNRGNEKLFF. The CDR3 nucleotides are TGTGCCAGCAGGTCTAACAGGGGGAATGAAAAACTGTTTTTT.